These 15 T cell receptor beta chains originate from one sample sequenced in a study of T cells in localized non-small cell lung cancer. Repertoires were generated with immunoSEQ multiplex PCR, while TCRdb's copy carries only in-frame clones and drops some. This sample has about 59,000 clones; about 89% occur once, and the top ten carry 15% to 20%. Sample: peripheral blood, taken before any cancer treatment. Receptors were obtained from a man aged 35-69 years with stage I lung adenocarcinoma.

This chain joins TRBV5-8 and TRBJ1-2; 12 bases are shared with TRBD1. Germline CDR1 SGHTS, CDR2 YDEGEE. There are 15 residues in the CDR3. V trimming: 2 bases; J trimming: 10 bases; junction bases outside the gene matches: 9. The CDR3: CASSLRSGTGGVYTF. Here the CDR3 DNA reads TGTGCCAGCAGCTTAAGGTCCGGGACAGGGGGCGTCTACACCTTC. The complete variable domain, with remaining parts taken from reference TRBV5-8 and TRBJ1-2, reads EAGVTQSPTHLIKTRGQQATLRCSPISGHTSVYWYQQALGLGLQFLLWYDEGEERNRGNFPPRFSGRQFPNYSSELNVNALELEDSALYLCASSLRSGTGGVYTFGSGTRLTVV.

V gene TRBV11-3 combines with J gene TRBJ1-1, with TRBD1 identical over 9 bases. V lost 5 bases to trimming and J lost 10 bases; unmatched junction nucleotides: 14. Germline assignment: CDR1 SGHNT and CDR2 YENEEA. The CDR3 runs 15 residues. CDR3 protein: CASSTGTGSFGGAFF. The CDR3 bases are TGTGCCAGCAGCACCGGGACAGGGTCTTTCGGGGGAGCTTTCTTT.

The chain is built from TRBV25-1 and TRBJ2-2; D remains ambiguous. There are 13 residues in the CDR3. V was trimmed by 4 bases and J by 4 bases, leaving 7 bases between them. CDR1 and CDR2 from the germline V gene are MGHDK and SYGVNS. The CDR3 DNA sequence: TGTGCCAGCAGTGCGACATCCACCGGGGAGCTGTTTTTT. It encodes CASSATSTGELFF.

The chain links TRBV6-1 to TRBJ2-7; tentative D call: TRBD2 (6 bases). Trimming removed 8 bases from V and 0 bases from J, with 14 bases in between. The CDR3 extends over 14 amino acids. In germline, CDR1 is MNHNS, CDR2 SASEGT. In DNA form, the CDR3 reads TGTGCCAGCGCGGGGCGTTTTAGCTCCTACGAGCAGTACTTC. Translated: CASAGRFSSYEQYF.

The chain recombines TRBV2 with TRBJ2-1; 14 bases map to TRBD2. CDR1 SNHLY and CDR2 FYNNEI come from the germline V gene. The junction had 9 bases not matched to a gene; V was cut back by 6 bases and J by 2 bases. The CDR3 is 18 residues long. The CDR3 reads CASSPGTSGRGTYNEQFF. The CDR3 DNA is TGTGCCAGCAGCCCCGGGACTAGCGGGAGAGGCACCTACAATGAGCAGTTCTTC.

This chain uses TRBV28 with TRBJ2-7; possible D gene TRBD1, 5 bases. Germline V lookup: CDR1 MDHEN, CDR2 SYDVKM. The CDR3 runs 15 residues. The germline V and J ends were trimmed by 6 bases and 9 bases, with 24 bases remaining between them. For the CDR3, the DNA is TGTGCCAGCAGCCCGGGCCCAGGGCAGCTACGAGGGCAGTACTTC. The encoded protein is CASSPGPGQLRGQYF.

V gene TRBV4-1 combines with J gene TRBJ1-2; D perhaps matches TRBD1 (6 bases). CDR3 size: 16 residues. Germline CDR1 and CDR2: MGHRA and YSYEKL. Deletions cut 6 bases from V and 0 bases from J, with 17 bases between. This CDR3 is CASRLPGGQTNYGYTF. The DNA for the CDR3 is TGCGCCAGCAGACTTCCGGGGGGCCAGACTAACTATGGCTACACCTTC.

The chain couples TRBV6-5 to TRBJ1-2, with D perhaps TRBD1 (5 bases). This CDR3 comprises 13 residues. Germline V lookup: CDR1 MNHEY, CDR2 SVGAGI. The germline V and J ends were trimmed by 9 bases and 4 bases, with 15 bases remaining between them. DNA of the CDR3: TGTGCCAGTTCTGGGGGACCCTTCTATGGCTACACCTTC. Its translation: CASSGGPFYGYTF.

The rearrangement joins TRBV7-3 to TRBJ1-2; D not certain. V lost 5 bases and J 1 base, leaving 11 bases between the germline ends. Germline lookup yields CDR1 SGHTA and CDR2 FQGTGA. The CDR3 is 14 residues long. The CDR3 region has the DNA TGTGCCAGCAGCCAGGATGCGATTAACTATGGCTACACCTTC. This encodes CASSQDAINYGYTF.

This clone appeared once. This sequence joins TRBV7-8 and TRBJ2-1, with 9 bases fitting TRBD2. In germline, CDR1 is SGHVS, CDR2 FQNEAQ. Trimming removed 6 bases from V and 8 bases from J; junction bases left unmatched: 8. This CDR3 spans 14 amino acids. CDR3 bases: TGTGCCAGCAGGTGGGGCGGGAGGGTCGATGAGCAGTTCTTC. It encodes CASRWGGRVDEQFF.

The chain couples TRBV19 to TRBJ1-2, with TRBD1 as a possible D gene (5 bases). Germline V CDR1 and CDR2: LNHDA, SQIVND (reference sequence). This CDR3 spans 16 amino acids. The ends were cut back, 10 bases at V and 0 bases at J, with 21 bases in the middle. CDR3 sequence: CATRGEINLANYGYTF. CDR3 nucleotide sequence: TGTGCCACGCGGGGGGAAATAAACCTCGCTAACTATGGCTACACCTTC. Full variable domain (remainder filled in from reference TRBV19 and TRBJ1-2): DGGITQSPKYLFRKEGQNVTLSCEQNLNHDAMYWYRQDPGQGLRLIYYSQIVNDFQKGDIAEGYSVSREKKESFPLTVTSAQKNPTAFYLCATRGEINLANYGYTFGSGTRLTVV.

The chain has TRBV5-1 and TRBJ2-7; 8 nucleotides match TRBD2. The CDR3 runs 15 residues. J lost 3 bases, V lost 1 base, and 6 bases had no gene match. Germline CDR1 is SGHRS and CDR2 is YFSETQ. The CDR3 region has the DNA TGCGCCAGCAGCTTGACCGCCGGGGGGGGCTACGAGCAGTACTTC. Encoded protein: CASSLTAGGGYEQYF.

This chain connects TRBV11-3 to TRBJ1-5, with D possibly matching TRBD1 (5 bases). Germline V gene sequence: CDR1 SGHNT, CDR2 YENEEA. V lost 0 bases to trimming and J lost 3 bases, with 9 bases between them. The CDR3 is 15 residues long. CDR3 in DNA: TGTGCCAGCAGCTTAGAAGCACAGGTCAATCAGCCCCAGCATTTT. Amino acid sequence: CASSLEAQVNQPQHF. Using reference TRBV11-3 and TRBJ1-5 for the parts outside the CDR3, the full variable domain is EAGVVQSPRYKIIEKKQPVAFWCNPISGHNTLYWYLQNLGQGPELLIRYENEEAVDDSQLPKDRFSAERLKGVDSTLKIQPAELGDSAVYLCASSLEAQVNQPQHFGDGTRLSIL.

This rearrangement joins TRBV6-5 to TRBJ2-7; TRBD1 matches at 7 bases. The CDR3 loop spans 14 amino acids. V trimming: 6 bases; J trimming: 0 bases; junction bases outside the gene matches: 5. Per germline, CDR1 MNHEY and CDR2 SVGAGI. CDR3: CASRGDRDSYEQYF. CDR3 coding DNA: TGTGCCAGCAGAGGAGACAGGGACTCCTACGAGCAGTACTTC.

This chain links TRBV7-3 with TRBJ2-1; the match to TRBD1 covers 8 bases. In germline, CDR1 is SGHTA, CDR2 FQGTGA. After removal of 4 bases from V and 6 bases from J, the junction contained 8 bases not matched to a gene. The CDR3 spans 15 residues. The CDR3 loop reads CASSSRQGQGNEQFF. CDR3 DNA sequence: TGTGCCAGCAGCTCCCGACAGGGGCAGGGCAATGAGCAGTTCTTC.